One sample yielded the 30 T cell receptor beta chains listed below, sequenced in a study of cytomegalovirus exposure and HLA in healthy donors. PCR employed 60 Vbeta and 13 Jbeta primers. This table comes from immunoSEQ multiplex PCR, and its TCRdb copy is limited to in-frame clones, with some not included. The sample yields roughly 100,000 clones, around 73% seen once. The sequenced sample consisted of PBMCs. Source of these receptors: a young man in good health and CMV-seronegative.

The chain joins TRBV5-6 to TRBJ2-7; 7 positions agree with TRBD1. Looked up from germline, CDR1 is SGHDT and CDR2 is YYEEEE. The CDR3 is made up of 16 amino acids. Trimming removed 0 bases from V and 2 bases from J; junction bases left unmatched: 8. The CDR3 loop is CASSLDRGAGAYEQYF. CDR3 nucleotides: TGTGCCAGCAGCTTGGACAGGGGTGCCGGAGCCTACGAGCAGTACTTC.

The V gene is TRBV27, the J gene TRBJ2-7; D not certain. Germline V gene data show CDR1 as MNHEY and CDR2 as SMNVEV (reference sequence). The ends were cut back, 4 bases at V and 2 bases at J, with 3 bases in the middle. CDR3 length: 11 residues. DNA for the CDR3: TGTGCCAGCAGTTCAACCTACGAGCAGTACTTC. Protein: CASSSTYEQYF.

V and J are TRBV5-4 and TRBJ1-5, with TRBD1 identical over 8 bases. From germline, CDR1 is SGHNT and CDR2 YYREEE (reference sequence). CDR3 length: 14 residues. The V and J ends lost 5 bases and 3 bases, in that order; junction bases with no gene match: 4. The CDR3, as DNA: TGTGCCAGCAGTCAGGACAGGGACAATCAGCCCCAGCATTTT. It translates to CASSQDRDNQPQHF.

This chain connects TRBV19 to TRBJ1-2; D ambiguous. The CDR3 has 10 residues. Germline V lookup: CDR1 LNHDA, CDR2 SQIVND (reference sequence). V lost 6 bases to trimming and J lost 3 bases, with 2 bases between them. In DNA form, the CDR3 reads TGTGCCAGTAGCGACTATGGCTACACCTTC. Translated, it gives CASSDYGYTF. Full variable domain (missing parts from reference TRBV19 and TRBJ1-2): DGGITQSPKYLFRKEGQNVTLSCEQNLNHDAMYWYRQDPGQGLRLIYYSQIVNDFQKGDIAEGYSVSREKKESFPLTVTSAQKNPTAFYLCASSDYGYTFGSGTRLTVV.

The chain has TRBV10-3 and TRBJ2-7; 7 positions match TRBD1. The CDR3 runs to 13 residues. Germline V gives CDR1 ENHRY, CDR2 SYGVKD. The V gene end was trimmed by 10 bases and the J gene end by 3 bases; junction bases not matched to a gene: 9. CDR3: CATRGQSFYEQYF. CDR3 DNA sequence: TGTGCCACGAGGGGACAGTCCTTCTACGAGCAGTACTTC.

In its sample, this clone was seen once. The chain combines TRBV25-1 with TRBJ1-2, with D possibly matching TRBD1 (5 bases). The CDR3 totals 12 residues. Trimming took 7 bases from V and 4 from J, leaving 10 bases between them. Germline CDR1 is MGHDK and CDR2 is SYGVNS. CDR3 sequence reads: CASTGNSYGYTF. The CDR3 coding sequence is TGTGCCAGCACAGGGAATTCCTATGGCTACACCTTC.

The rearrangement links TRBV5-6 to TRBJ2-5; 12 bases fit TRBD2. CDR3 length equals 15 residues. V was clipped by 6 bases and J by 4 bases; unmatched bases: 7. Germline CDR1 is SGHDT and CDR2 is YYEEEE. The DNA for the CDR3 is TGTGCCAGCATCCCGCCTAGCGGGGGGGTAGAGACCCAGTACTTC. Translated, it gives CASIPPSGGVETQYF.

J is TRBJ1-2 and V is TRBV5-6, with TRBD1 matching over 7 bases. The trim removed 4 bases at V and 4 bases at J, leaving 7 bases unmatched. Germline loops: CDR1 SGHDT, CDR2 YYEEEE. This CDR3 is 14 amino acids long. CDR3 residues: CASSQPTGFYGYTF. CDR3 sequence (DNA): TGTGCCAGCAGCCAACCGACAGGGTTCTATGGCTACACCTTC.

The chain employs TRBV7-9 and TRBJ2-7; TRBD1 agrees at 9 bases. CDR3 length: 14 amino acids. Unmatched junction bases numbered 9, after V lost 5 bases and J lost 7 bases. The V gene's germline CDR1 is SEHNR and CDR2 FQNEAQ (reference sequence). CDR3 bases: TGTGCCAGCAGCCCGCGGACAGGGGTCGGTGAGCAGTACTTC. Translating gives CASSPRTGVGEQYF.

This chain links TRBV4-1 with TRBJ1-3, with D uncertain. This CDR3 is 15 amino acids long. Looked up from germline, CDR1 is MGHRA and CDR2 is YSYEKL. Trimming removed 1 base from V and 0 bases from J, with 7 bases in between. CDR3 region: CASSQAPGSGNTIYF. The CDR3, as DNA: TGCGCCAGCAGCCAAGCTCCCGGCTCTGGAAACACCATATATTTT.

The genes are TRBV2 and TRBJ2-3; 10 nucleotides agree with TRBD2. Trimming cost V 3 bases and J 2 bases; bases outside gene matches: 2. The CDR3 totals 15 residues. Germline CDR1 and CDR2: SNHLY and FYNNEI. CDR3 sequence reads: CASSELAGVTDTQYF. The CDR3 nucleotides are TGTGCCAGCAGTGAGCTAGCGGGGGTCACAGATACGCAGTATTTT.

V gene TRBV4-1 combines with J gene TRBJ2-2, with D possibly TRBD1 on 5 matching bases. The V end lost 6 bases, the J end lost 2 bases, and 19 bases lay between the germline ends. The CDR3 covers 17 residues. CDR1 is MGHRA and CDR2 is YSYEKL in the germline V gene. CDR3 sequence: CASRRDHQGLNTGELFF. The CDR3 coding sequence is TGCGCCAGCAGACGAGATCATCAGGGATTAAACACCGGGGAGCTGTTTTTT.

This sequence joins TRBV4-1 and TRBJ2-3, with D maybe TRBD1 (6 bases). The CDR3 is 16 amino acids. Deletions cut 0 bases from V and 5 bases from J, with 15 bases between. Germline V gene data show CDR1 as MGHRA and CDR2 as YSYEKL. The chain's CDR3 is CASSQDYGRGRDTQYF. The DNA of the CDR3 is TGCGCCAGCAGCCAAGATTATGGCAGGGGTAGAGATACGCAGTATTTT.

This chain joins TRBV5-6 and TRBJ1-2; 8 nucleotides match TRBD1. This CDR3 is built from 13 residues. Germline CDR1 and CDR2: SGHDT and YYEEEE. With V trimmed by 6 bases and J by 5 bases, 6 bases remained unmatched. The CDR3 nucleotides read TGTGCCAGCATCCAGGGGGCTTCTTATGGCTACACCTTC. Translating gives CASIQGASYGYTF.

CDR3 sequence reads: CAWSRGQGAYEQYF. The CDR3 bases are TGTGCCTGGAGTCGGGGGCAGGGGGCCTACGAGCAGTACTTC. J is TRBJ2-7 and V is TRBV30; TRBD1 might be the D (7 bases). This CDR3 spans 14 amino acids. Trimming pared 2 bases from V and 2 bases from J, leaving 13 bases between. In germline, CDR1 is GTSNPN, CDR2 SVGIG (reference sequence).

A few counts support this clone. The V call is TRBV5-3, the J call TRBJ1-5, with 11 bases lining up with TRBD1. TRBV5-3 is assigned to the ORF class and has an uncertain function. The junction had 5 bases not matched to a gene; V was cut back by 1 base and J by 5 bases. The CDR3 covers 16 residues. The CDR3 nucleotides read TGTGCCAGAAGCTTGACGGGACAGGGGGATCATCAGCCCCAGCATTTT. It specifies CARSLTGQGDHQPQHF.

The CDR3 loop is CAITGTGQTEAFF. The CDR3, as DNA: TGTGCCATCACCGGGACAGGGCAAACTGAAGCTTTCTTT. The chain employs TRBV10-3 and TRBJ1-1; 9 bases are shared with TRBD1. V dropped 7 bases and J dropped 5; count of bases not matched to a gene: 5. The CDR3 runs to 13 residues. The V gene's germline CDR1 is ENHRY and CDR2 SYGVKD.

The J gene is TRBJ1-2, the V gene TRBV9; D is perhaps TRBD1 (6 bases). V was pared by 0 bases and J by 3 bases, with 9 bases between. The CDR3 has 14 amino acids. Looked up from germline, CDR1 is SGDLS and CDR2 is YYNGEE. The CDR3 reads CASSVVGQYYGYTF. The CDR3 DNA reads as TGTGCCAGCAGCGTAGTCGGACAGTACTATGGCTACACCTTC.

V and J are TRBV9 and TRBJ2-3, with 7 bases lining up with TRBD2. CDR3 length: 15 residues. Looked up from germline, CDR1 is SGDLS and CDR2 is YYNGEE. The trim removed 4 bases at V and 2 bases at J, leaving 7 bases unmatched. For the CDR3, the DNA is TGTGCCAGCAGCCCTGGGGGGGGATACACAGATACGCAGTATTTT. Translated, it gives CASSPGGGYTDTQYF.

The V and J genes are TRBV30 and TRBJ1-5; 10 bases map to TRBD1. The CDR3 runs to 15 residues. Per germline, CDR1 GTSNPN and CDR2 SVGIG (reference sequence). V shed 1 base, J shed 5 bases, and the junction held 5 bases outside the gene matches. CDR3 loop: CAWSGGQGFDQPQHF. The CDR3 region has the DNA TGTGCCTGGAGTGGGGGACAGGGGTTCGATCAGCCCCAGCATTTT.

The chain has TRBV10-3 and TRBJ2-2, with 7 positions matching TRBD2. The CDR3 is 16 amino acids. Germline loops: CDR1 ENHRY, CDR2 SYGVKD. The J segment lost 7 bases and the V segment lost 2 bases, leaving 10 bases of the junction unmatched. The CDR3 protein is CAISENAGRAIGELFF. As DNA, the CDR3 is TGTGCCATCAGTGAGAATGCGGGGAGGGCCATCGGGGAGCTGTTTTTT.

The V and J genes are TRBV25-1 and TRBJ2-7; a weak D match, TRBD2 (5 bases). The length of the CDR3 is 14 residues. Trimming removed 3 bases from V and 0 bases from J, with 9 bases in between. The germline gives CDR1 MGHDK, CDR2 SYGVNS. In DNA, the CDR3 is TGTGCCAGCAGTGACCACCGGGACTCCTACGAGCAGTACTTC. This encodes CASSDHRDSYEQYF.

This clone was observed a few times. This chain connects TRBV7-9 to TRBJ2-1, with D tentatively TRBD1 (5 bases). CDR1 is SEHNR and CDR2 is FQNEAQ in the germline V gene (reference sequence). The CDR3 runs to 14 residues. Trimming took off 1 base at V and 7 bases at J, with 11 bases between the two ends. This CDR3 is CASSLGPQGNEQFF. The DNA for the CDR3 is TGTGCCAGCAGCTTAGGACCCCAGGGAAATGAGCAGTTCTTC.

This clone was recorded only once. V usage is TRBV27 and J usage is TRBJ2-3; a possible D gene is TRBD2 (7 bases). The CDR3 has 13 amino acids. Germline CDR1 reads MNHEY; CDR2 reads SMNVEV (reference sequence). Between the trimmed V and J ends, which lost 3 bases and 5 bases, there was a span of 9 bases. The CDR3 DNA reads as TGTGCCAGCAGTTTTAGGGGGGGAGATACGCAGTATTTT. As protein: CASSFRGGDTQYF.

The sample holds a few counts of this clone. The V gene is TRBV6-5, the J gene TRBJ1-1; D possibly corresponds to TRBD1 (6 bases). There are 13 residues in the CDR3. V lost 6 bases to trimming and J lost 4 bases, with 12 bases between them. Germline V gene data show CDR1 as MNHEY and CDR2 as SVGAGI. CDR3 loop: CASSDDRFTEAFF. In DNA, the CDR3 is TGTGCCAGCAGCGACGACAGGTTCACTGAAGCTTTCTTT.

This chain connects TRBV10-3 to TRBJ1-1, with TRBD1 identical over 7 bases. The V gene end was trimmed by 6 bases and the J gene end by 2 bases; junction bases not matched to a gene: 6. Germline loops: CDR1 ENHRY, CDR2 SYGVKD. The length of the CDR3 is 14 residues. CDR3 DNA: TGTGCCATCAGACACGGACAGGCAAACACTGAAGCTTTCTTT. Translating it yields CAIRHGQANTEAFF.

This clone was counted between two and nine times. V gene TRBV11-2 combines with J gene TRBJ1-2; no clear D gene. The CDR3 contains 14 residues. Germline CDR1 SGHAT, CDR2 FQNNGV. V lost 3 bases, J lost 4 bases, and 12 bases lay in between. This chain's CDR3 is CASSFGVASYGYTF. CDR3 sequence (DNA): TGTGCCAGCAGCTTCGGGGTTGCTAGCTATGGCTACACCTTC.

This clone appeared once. The CDR3 reads CASSKGLAEYYEQYF. The CDR3, as DNA: TGTGCCAGCAGCAAGGGACTAGCGGAATATTACGAGCAGTACTTC. This chain links TRBV11-2 with TRBJ2-7; TRBD2 matches 11 bases. CDR3 size: 15 residues. The V gene's germline CDR1 is SGHAT and CDR2 FQNNGV. Losses at the gene ends were 5 bases for V and 4 bases for J; bases not matched to a gene: 7.

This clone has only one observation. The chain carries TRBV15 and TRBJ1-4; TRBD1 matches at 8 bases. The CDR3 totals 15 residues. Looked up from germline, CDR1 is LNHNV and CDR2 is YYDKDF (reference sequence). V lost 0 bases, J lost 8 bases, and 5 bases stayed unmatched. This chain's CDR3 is CATSRDRGTGEKLFF. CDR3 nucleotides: TGTGCCACCAGCAGAGATCGGGGGACAGGAGAAAAACTGTTTTTT.

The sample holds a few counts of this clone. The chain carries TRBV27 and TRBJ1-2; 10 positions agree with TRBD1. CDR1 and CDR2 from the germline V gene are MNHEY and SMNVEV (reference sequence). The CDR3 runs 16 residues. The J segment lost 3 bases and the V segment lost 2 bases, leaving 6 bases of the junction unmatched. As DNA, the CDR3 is TGTGCCAGCAGTTTAGAATGGACAGGGGGAGACTATGGCTACACCTTC. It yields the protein CASSLEWTGGDYGYTF.